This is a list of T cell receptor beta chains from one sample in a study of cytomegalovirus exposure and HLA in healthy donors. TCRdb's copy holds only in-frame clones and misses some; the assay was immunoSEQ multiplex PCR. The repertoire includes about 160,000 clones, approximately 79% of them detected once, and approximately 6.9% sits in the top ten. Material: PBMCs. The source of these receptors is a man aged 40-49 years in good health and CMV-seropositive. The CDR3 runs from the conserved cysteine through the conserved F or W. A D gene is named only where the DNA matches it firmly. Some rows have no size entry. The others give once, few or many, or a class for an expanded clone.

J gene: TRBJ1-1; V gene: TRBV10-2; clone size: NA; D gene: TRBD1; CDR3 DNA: TGCGCCAGCAGTGAGTCAAAACAGGGGGCGCGGGACACTGAAGCTTTCTTT; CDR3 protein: CASSESKQGARDTEAFF
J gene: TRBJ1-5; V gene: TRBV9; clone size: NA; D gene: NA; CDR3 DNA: TGTGCCAGCAGCGTAGCTGGGGGCCCGGGGCAGCCCCAGCATTTT; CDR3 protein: CASSVAGGPGQPQHF
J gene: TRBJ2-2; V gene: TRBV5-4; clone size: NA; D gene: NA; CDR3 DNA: TGTGCCAGCAGCTTGGTTGGACACCAAAACACCGGGGAGCTGTTTTTT; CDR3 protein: CASSLVGHQNTGELFF
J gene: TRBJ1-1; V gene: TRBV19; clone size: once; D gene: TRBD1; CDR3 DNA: TGTGCCAGTTCCCATTTACCGGGACAGGGGAACACTGAAGCTTTCTTT; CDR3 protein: CASSHLPGQGNTEAFF
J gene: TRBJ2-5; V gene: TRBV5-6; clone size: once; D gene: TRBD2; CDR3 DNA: TGTGCCAGCAGCTTTAGGACTAGCGGGAGCCAAGAGACCCAGTACTTC; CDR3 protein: CASSFRTSGSQETQYF
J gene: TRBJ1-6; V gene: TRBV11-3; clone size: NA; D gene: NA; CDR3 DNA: TGTGCCAGCAGCTTAGGGCAGAATAATTCACCCCTCCACTTT; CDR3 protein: CASSLGQNNSPLHF
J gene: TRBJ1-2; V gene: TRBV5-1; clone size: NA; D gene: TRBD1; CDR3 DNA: TGCGCCAGCAGCTTCGACAGGGCGGGCTACACCTTC; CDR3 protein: CASSFDRAGYTF
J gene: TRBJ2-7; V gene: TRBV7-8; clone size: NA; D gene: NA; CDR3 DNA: TGTGCCAGCAGCTTAGGGACTGGGAATGGTGAGCAGTACTTC; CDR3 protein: CASSLGTGNGEQYF
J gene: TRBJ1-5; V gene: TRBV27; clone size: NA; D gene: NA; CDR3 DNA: TGTGCCAGCAGCCCCCCGGGGGATCAGCCCCAGCATTTT; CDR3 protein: CASSPPGDQPQHF
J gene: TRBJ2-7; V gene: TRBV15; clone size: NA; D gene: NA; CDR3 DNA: TGTGCCACCAGCAGAGAAGCAGGGCTCTCCTACGAGCAGTACTTC; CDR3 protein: CATSREAGLSYEQYF
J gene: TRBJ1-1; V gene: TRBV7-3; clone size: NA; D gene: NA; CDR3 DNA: TGTGCCAGCAGTTTTGGGGGGAGGACTGAAGCTTTCTTT; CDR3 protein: CASSFGGRTEAFF
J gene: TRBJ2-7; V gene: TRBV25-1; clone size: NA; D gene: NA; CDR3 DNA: TGTGCCACCCGATCCGGGACAAGCTACGAGCAGTACTTC; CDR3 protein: CATRSGTSYEQYF
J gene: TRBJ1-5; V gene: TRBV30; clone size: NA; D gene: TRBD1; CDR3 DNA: TGTGCCTGGAGTGAAGGGACAGACAATCAGCCCCAGCATTTT; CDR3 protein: CAWSEGTDNQPQHF
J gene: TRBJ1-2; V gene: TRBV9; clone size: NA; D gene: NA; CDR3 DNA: TGTGCCAGCAGCGTAAGGGGGAGCAACTATGGCTACACCTTC; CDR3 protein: CASSVRGSNYGYTF
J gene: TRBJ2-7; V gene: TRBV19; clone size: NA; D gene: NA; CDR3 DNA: TGTGCCAGTAGTATGGCACAGCCCTACGAGCAGTACTTC; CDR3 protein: CASSMAQPYEQYF
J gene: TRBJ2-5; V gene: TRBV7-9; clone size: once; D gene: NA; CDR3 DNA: TGTTCCAGCAGCTTATCCAGCCTCGGGCAAGAGACCCAGTACTTC; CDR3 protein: CSSSLSSLGQETQYF
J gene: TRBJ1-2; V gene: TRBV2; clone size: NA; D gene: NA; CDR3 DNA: TGTGCCACGTCCGTGAAGCCTGAAACCGGCTACACCTTC; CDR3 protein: CATSVKPETGYTF
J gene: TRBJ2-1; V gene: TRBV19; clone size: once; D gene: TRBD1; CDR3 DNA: TGTGCCAGTAGTGCCCGACAGGGGGCCAATGAGCAGTTCTTC; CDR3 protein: CASSARQGANEQFF
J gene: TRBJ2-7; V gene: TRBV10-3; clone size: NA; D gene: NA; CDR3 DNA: TGTGCCATCAGTGAGTCGACCGGGGATTGGCAGTACTTC; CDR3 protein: CAISESTGDWQYF
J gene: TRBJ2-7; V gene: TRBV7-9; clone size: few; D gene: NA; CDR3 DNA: TGTGCCAGCAGCTTAAGAACTAGCTGGGGGACGATGGGCGAGCAGTACTTC; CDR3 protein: CASSLRTSWGTMGEQYF
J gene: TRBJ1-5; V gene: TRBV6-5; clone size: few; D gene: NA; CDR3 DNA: TGTGCCAGCAGTCAGGGTAGCAATCAGCCCCAGCATTTT; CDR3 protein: CASSQGSNQPQHF
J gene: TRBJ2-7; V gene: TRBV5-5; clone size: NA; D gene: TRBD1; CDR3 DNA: TGTGCCAGCAGCTTGGAGGGACAGGGGATCGAGCAGTACTTC; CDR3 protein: CASSLEGQGIEQYF
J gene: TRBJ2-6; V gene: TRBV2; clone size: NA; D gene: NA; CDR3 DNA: TGTGCCAGCAGTGAAGGGCCGTCGGCCAACGTCCTGACTTTC; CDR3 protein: CASSEGPSANVLTF
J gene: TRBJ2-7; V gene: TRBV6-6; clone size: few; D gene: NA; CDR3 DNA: TGTGCCAGCAGTTACTCGAGCCCAAACGAGCAGTACTTC; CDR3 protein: CASSYSSPNEQYF
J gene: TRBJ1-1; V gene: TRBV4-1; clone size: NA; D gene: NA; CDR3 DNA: TGCGCCAGCAGCCCAGCGGGCAGGAGTGAAGCTTTCTTT; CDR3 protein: CASSPAGRSEAFF
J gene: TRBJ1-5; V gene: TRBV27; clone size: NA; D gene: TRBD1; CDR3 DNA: TGTGCCAGCAGTTGGACAGGAAGTTATCAGCCCCAGCATTTT; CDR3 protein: CASSWTGSYQPQHF
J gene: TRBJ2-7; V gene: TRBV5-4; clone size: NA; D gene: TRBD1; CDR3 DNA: TGTGCCAGCAGCTCGGACAGGGGGAGCTCCTACGAGCAGTACTTC; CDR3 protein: CASSSDRGSSYEQYF
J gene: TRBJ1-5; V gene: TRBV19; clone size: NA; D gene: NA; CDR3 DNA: TGTGCCAGTAGTCCCGAGGACAGAGGTAAGCCCCAGCATTTT; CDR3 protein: CASSPEDRGKPQHF
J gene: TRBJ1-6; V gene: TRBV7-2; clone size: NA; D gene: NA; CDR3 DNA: TGTGCCAGCAGCTTAGCGAGGGGGATCAATTCACCCCTCCACTTT; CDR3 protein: CASSLARGINSPLHF
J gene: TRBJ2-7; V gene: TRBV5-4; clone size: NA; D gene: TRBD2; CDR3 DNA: TGTGCCAGCAGCGCAATAGCGGGGGTCTCCTACGAGCAGTACTTC; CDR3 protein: CASSAIAGVSYEQYF
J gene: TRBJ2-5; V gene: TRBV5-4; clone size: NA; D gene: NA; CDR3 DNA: TGTGCCAGCAGCTTGGCAGTTCAAGAGACCCAGTACTTC; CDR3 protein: CASSLAVQETQYF
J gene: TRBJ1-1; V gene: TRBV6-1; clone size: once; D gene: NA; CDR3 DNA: TGTGCCAGCAACCCTGACACCACGAACACTGAAGCTTTCTTT; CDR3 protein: CASNPDTTNTEAFF
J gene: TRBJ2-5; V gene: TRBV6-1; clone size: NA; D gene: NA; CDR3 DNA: TGTGCCAGCAGTGAATCCCTCCTCGGGAGTCAGGGTGTTATGGAGCAGTACTTC; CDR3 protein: CASSESLLGSQGVMEQYF
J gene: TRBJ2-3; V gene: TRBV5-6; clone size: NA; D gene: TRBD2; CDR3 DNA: TGTGCCAGCAGCACGACTAGCGGGGGGGCCGTGCATACGCAGTATTTT; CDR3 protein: CASSTTSGGAVHTQYF
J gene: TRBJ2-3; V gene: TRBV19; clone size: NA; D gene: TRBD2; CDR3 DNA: TGTGCCAGTAGTTTTCCGACTAGCGCAACAGATACGCAGTATTTT; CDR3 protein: CASSFPTSATDTQYF
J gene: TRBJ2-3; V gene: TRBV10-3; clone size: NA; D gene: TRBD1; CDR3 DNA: TGTGCCATAGCCCTGACAGGGGACAGCACAGATACGCAGTATTTT; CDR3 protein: CAIALTGDSTDTQYF
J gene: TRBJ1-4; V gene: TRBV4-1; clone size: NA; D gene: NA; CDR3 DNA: TGCGCCAGCAGCCCACCGGGACTGCGGGAAAAACTGTTTTTT; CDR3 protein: CASSPPGLREKLFF
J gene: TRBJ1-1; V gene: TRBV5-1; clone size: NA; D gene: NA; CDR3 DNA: TGCGCCAGCAGCTTGAATCTGCGGGGTGAGAACACTGAAGCTTTCTTT; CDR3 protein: CASSLNLRGENTEAFF
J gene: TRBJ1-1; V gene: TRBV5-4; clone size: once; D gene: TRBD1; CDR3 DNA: TGTGCCAGCAGCAAAATGACCGGGACAGGTAACACTGAAGCCTTCTTT; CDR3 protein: CASSKMTGTGNTEAFF
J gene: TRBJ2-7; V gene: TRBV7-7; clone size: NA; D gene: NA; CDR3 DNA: TGTGCTAGCACCTTTAGGGGTTTTGAGCAGTACTTC; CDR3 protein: CASTFRGFEQYF
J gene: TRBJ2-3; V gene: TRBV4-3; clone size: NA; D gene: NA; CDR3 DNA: TGCGCCAGCAGCCACGACACTAGGGATGTCACAGATACGCAGTATTTT; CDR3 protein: CASSHDTRDVTDTQYF
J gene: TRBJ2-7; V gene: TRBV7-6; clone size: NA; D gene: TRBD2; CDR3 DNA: TGTGCCAGCAGCCTGTCTAGCGGGCTAACCTACGAGCAGTACTTC; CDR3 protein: CASSLSSGLTYEQYF
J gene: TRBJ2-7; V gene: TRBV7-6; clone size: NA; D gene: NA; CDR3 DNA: TGTGCCAGCAGCTTAGCGGTCCGGGTATTACCCTACGAGCAGTACTTC; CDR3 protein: CASSLAVRVLPYEQYF
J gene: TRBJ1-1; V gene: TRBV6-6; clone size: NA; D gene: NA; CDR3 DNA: TGTGCCAGCAGTTACCGGGCAGGGGAGCGGAACACTGAAGCTTTCTTT; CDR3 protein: CASSYRAGERNTEAFF
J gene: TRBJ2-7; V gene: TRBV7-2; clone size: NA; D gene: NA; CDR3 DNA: TGTGCCAGCAGCTTAGAACCCTATCCCTCCTACGAGCAGTACTTC; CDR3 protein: CASSLEPYPSYEQYF
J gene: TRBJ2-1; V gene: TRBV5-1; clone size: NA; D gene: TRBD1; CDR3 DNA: TGCGCCAGCAGGCTGGTCCCCCCCGGACAGGGAGTGTATGAGCAGTTCTTC; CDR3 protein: CASRLVPPGQGVYEQFF
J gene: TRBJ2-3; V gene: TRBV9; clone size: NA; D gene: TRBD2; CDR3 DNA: TGTGCCAGCAGCTCGGGACTAGCGGGGGGCCGTAAAGATACGCAGTATTTT; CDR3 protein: CASSSGLAGGRKDTQYF
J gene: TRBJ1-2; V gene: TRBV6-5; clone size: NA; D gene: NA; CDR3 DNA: TGTGCCAGCAGTTACTCCAGGTCAGGGAACTATGGCTACACCTTC; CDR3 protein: CASSYSRSGNYGYTF
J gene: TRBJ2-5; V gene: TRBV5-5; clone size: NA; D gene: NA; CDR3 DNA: TGTGCCAGCAGCTCCCGCGGGGGCGCGGAGACCCAGTACTTC; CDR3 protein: CASSSRGGAETQYF
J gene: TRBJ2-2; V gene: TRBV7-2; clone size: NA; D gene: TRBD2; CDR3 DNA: TGTGCCAGCAGCTTAATTGGACTAGGGTCATCCGGGGAGCTGTTTTTT; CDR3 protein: CASSLIGLGSSGELFF
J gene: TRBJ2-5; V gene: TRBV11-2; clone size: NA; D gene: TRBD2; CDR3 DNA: TGTGCCAGCAGCTACGGGACTAGAGAGACCCAGTACTTC; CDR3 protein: CASSYGTRETQYF